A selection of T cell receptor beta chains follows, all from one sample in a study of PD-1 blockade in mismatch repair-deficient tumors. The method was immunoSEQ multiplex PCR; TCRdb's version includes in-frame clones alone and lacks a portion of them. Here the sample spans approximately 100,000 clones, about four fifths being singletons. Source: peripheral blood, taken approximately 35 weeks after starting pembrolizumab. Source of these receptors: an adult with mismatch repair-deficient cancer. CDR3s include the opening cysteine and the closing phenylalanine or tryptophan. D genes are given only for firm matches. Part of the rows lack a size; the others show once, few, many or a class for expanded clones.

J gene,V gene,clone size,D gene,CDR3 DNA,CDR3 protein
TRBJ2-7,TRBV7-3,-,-,TGTGCCAGCAGCCCCGCACCGGGCTTACACTACGAGCAGTACTTC,CASSPAPGLHYEQYF
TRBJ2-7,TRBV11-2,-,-,TGTGCCAGCAGCCCCGGCTACGAGCAGTACTTC,CASSPGYEQYF
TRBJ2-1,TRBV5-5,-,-,TGTGCCAGCAGCTCAACTGGTGTCTGGTTCTTC,CASSSTGVWFF
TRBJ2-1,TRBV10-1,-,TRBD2,TGCGCCAGCAGTGCCGCTATAACTAGCGGGTCCTACAATGAGCAGTTCTTC,CASSAAITSGSYNEQFF
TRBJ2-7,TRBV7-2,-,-,TGTGCCAGCAGCCGGGACTCGTCTTTCGAGCAGTACTTC,CASSRDSSFEQYF
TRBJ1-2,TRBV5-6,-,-,TGTGCCAGCAGCCTAACATTAATGGACGGACGGAATGGCTACACCTTC,CASSLTLMDGRNGYTF
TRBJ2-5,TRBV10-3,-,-,TGTGCCATCAGTGCTAGCAGCGGAAGAAACCAAGAGACCCAGTACTTC,CAISASSGRNQETQYF
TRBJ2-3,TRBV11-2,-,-,TGTGCCAGCAGCTTTAGCGCTTCCCCCACAGATACGCAGTATTTT,CASSFSASPTDTQYF
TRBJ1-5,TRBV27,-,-,TGTGCCAGCTCTGGCGGTGCGAGCAATCAGCCCCAGCATTTT,CASSGGASNQPQHF
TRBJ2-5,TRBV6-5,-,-,TGTGCCACCCAGCGGGCCGCCCAAGAGACCCAGTACTTC,CATQRAAQETQYF
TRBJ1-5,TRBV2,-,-,TGTGCCAGCAAGGAGCACAATCAGCCCCAGCATTTT,CASKEHNQPQHF
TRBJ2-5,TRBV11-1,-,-,TGTGCCAGCAGCTTGGGTCCAAGGGGAGAGACCCAGTACTTC,CASSLGPRGETQYF
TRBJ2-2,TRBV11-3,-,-,TGTGCCAGCAGCCCAAGCACGGGGCGGGTCACCGGGGAGCTGTTTTTT,CASSPSTGRVTGELFF
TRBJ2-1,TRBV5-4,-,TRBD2,TGTGCCAGCAGCCGGGGGACTAGCGAGGATGAGCAGTTCTTC,CASSRGTSEDEQFF
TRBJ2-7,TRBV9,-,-,TGTGCCAGCAGCGTAGGACAGACCTCCTACGAGCAGTACTTC,CASSVGQTSYEQYF
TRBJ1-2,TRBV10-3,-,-,TGTGCCATCAGAGAGACAGAGTCTACCTATGGCTACACCTTC,CAIRETESTYGYTF
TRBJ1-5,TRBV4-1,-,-,TGCGCCAGCAGCCAAAACCGGGACGGTAATCAGCCCCAGCATTTT,CASSQNRDGNQPQHF
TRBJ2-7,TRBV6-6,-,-,TGTGCCAGCAGTTACTCGAGGGCCACCTACGAGCAGTACTTC,CASSYSRATYEQYF
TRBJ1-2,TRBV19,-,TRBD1,TGTGCCAGTAGCGAAGGGACAGCCTATGGCTACACCTTC,CASSEGTAYGYTF
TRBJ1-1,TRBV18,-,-,TGTGCCAGCTCACCGGGGGAAGGTGAAGCTTTCTTT,CASSPGEGEAFF
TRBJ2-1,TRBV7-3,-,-,TGTGCCAGCAGCTTACGAGGCGGTACCTACAATGAGCAGTTCTTC,CASSLRGGTYNEQFF
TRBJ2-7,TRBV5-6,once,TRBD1,TGTGCCAGCAGCTTCCGCCGAGGACAGGGTCTGGCCGAGCAGTACTTC,CASSFRRGQGLAEQYF